The present T cell receptor (beta chain) was sequenced within a study of early T cells in non-severe SARS-CoV-2 infection. Study-level background: The study sequenced bulk RNA from unsorted whole blood, with chains unpaired. Findings and caveats of the study: VDJdb-based annotation leaned toward anti-spike CD8 responses and missed private and CD4 specificities.

This clonotype came up many times. Its target is not known. In the library, individual cDNA molecules carried attached unique molecular identifiers. A single record per CDR3 protein comes from TCRdb applying MiXCR to the 5' RACE reads. The sample has fewer than 30,000 distinct CDR3 sequences; 3.5% to 5% are singletons. V was cut by 2 bases and J by 2 bases, with 4 bases left in between. The germline V gene encodes CDR1 WSHSY and CDR2 SAAADI. This CDR3 has 13 amino acids. The rearrangement joins TRBV10-2 to TRBJ2-1; D is unresolved. The sequence derives from an adult who was a healthcare worker with PCR-confirmed SARS-CoV-2 infection or an uninfected control (not recorded which). Sequencing was performed on whole blood. The CDR3 region is CASSERTYNEQFF. DNA of the CDR3: TGCGCCAGCAGTGAGCGGACCTACAATGAGCAGTTCTTC.